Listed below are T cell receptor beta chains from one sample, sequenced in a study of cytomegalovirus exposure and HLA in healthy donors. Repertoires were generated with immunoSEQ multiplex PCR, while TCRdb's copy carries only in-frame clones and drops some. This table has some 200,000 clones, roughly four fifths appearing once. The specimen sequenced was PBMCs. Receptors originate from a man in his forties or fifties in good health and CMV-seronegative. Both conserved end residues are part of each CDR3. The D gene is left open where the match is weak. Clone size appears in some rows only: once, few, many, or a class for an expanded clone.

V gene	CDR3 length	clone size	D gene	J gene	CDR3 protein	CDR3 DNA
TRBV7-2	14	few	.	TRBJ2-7	CASSLTRTTYEQYF	TGTGCCAGCAGCTTAACCCGAACAACCTACGAGCAGTACTTC
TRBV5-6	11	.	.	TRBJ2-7	CASSGGNEQYF	TGTGCCAGCAGCGGGGGGAACGAGCAGTACTTC
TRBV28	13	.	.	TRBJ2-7	CASSRGGNYEQYF	TGTGCCAGCAGCCGTGGCGGGAACTACGAGCAGTACTTC
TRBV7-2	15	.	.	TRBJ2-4	CASSLLVVAKNIQYF	TGTGCCAGCAGCTTATTAGTGGTAGCCAAAAACATTCAGTACTTC
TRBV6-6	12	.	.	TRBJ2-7	CASRLDSNEQYF	TGTGCCAGCAGACTCGACAGCAACGAGCAGTACTTC
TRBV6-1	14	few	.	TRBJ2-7	CASSEVRGIYEQYF	TGTGCCAGCAGTGAAGTAAGGGGGATCTACGAGCAGTACTTC
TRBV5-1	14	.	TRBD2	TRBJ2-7	CASSGTSGAREQYF	TGCGCCAGTTCCGGGACTAGCGGGGCCCGTGAGCAGTACTTC
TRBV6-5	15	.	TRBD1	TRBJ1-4	CASSYSGTGYEKLFF	TGTGCCAGCAGTTACTCCGGGACAGGGTATGAAAAACTGTTTTTT
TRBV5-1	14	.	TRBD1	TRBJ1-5	CASSLTTGAQPQHF	TGCGCCAGCAGCCTTACGACAGGGGCTCAGCCCCAGCATTTT
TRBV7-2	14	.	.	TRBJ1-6	CASREGTNNSPLHF	TGTGCCAGCAGGGAGGGGACGAATAATTCACCCCTCCACTTT
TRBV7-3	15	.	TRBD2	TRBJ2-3	CASSLTGTTPDTQYF	TGTGCCAGCAGCTTAACGGGGACTACTCCGGATACGCAGTATTTT
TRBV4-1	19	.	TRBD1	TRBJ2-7	CASSQDPGQGMPFTYEQYF	TGCGCCAGCAGCCAAGATCCGGGACAGGGTATGCCGTTTACCTACGAGCAGTACTTC
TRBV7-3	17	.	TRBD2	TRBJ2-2	CASSLIPLAGGTGELFF	TGTGCCAGCAGCTTAATTCCCTTAGCGGGGGGAACCGGGGAGCTGTTTTTT
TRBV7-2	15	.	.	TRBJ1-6	CASSFGNTYNSPLHF	TGTGCCAGCAGCTTTGGCAACACCTATAATTCACCCCTCCACTTT
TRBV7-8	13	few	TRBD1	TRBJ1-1	CASSKQGITEAFF	TGTGCCAGCAGCAAACAGGGGATCACTGAAGCTTTCTTT
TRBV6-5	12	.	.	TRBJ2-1	CASSDRAGEQFF	TGTGCCAGCAGTGATAGAGCGGGTGAGCAGTTCTTC
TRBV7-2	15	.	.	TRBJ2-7	CASSLASNRGIEQYF	TGTGCCAGCAGCTTAGCTTCAAATAGAGGGATCGAGCAGTACTTC
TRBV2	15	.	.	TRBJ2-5	CASRFQGGTQETQYF	TGTGCCAGCCGGTTTCAGGGCGGTACACAAGAGACCCAGTACTTC
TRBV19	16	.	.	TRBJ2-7	CASKDRWELPSYEQYF	TGTGCCAGTAAGGACCGGTGGGAGTTACCTTCCTACGAGCAGTACTTC
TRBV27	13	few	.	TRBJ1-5	CASRLYSNQPQHF	TGTGCCAGCAGACTCTATAGCAATCAGCCCCAGCATTTT
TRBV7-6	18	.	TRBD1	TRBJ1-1	CASSLAQQGAESNTEAFF	TGTGCCAGCAGCTTAGCGCAGCAGGGGGCAGAGAGTAACACTGAAGCTTTCTTT
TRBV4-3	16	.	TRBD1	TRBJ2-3	CASSQDRDSHTDTQYF	TGCGCCAGCAGCCAAGATCGGGACAGTCACACAGATACGCAGTATTTT
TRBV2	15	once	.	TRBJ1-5	CASSEARTVNQPQHF	TGTGCCAGCAGTGAAGCCCGGACAGTCAATCAGCCCCAGCATTTT
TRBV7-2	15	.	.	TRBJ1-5	CASSLGGPPNQPQHF	TGTGCCAGCAGCTTAGGGGGGCCCCCAAATCAGCCCCAGCATTTT
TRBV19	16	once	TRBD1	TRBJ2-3	CASSTGQGRVRDTQYF	TGTGCCAGTAGTACAGGACAGGGTAGGGTAAGAGATACGCAGTATTTT
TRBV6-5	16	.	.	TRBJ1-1	CASSYSMSWSAAEAFF	TGTGCCAGCAGTTACTCGATGAGTTGGTCCGCCGCTGAAGCTTTCTTT
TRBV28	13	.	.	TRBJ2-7	CATYRGGSYEQYF	TGTGCCACCTACCGCGGAGGGTCCTACGAGCAGTACTTC
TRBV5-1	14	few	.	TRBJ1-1	CASSFAGEGTEAFF	TGCGCCAGCAGCTTTGCAGGGGAGGGTACTGAAGCTTTCTTT
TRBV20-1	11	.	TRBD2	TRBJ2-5	CSGGGSETQYF	TGCAGTGGAGGCGGGAGTGAGACCCAGTACTTC
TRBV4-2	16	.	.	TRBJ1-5	CASSQEVGRVHQPQHF	TGTGCCAGCAGCCAAGAGGTTGGCAGGGTGCATCAGCCCCAGCATTTT
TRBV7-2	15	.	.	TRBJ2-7	CASSSQGSNLYEQYF	TGTGCCAGCAGCTCTCAGGGGTCTAACCTCTACGAGCAGTACTTC
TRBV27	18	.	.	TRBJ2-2	CASSTRRGGVLGTGELFF	TGTGCCAGCAGTACCCGAAGGGGGGGCGTATTAGGCACCGGGGAGCTGTTTTTT
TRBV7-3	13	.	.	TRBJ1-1	CASSQSRNTEAFF	TGTGCCAGCAGCCAAAGCCGGAACACTGAAGCTTTCTTT
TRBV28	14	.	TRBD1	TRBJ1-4	CASSSGQGGEKLFF	TGTGCCAGCAGTTCTGGACAGGGGGGTGAAAAACTGTTTTTT
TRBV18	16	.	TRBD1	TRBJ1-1	CASSPGTAIRGTEAFF	TGTGCCAGCTCACCGGGGACAGCTATTCGGGGCACTGAAGCTTTCTTT
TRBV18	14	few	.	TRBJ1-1	CASSPRRVNTEAFF	TGTGCCAGCTCACCCCGGCGGGTGAACACTGAAGCTTTCTTT
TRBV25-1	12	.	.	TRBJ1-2	CASSEGTWGYTF	TGTGCCAGCAGTGAAGGGACTTGGGGCTACACCTTC
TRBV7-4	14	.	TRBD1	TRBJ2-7	CASSYPRGPYEQYF	TGTGCCAGCAGCTACCCAAGGGGGCCCTACGAGCAGTACTTC
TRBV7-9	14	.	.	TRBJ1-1	CASSLVRQNTEAFF	TGTGCCAGCAGCTTAGTCAGACAGAACACTGAAGCTTTCTTT
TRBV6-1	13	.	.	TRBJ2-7	CASSEGRSYEQYF	TGTGCCAGCAGTGAAGGGCGGAGTTACGAGCAGTACTTC
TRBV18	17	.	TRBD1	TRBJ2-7	CASSPSPGQGSSYEQYF	TGTGCCAGCTCACCGAGCCCGGGACAGGGGAGTTCCTACGAGCAGTACTTC
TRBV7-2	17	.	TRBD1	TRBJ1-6	CASRTRTGQGANSPLHF	TGTGCCAGCAGGACCCGCACGGGACAGGGGGCTAATTCACCCCTCCACTTT
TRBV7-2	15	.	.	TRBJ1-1	CASSFYRAGGTEAFF	TGTGCCAGCAGCTTTTACAGGGCGGGTGGCACTGAAGCTTTCTTT
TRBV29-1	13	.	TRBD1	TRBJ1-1	CSVRGQKNTEAFF	TGCAGCGTGCGGGGACAGAAGAACACTGAAGCTTTCTTT
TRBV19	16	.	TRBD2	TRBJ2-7	CASSNPGLAGGYEQYF	TGTGCCAGTAGTAATCCGGGACTAGCAGGGGGATACGAGCAGTACTTC
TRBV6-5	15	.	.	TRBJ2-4	CASSYSPGTKNIQYF	TGTGCCAGCAGTTACTCGCCCGGGACCAAAAACATTCAGTACTTC
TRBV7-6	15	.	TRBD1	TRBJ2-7	CASSLPSSGGNEQYF	TGTGCCAGCAGCTTACCCTCTTCAGGGGGTAACGAGCAGTACTTC
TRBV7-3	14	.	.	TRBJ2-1	CASSPGGPRAEQFF	TGTGCCAGCAGCCCTGGGGGCCCCCGTGCTGAGCAGTTCTTC
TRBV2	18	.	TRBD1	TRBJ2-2	CASSTPGQGDFDTGELFF	TGTGCCAGCAGTACACCGGGACAGGGGGATTTTGACACCGGGGAGCTGTTTTTT
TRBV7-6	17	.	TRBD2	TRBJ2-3	CASSLGQAGGYTDTQYF	TGTGCCAGCAGCTTAGGGCAAGCGGGGGGGTACACAGATACGCAGTATTTT